Here is one TCR beta chain with its context. The target antigen is unknown. This record belongs to a study of shared clonotypes between healthy human individuals. Overall study results and limits: Across subsets, estimated richness was generally greater for naive than for memory populations.

With 3 bases clipped from V and 2 bases from J, the junction kept 2 bases outside the gene matches. The length of the CDR3 is 15 residues. The V gene's germline CDR1 is KGHSH and CDR2 LQKENI. Only CD45RO-negative cells positively selected for CCR7 counted as naive CD8 cells, so terminally differentiated effector memory CD45RA+ cells were excluded. Caucasian adults residing in Nashville, Tennessee made up all the donors. About 33,000 T cell genomes (approximately 210 ng DNA) went into each sorted-subset replicate. As handled by the study authors: ImmunoSEQ gave junction-only sequences without quality scores, so filtering differed. Repertoires were generated with immunoSEQ multiplex PCR, while TCRdb's copy carries only in-frame clones and drops some. V and J calls and clone size are those listed in that table; D and trimming were worked out from the DNA. The sample includes about 2.1 million clones, more than 85% of them seen just once.

Sequencing was done on a sample of naive CD8+ T cells from PBMCs. The chain has TRBV18 and TRBJ2-3; the match to TRBD2 covers 10 bases. The TCR comes from a man younger than 35 in good health. Some clones in this sample may be carry-over from other donors' samples. The CDR3, as DNA: TGTGCCAGCTCACCGGGACTAGCGAACACAGATACGCAGTATTTT. Translation gives CASSPGLANTDTQYF.